These T cell receptor beta chains were read from a single sample in a study of T cell responses to AZD1222 COVID-19 vaccine. Profiling relied on immunoSEQ multiplex PCR, and the TCRdb table lists in-frame clones only, not all of them. The repertoire holds more than 95,000 clones, with roughly nine tenths as singletons. Sequences were derived from peripheral blood, sampled 28 days after the second AZD1222 dose. These receptors came from an adult who received the AZD1222 COVID-19 vaccine. The CDR3 runs from the conserved cysteine through the conserved F or W. Fields, in order: D gene, V gene, J gene, clone size, CDR3 protein, CDR3 DNA. D genes are given only for firm matches. Clone size, where shown, is once, few, many, or a class for clones that have expanded.

d_call: TRBD2
v_call: TRBV30
j_call: TRBJ2-1
clone_size: -
cdr3_aa: CARGAGVGDEQFF
cdr3_nt: TGTGCCCGAGGGGCGGGAGTGGGAGATGAGCAGTTCTTC

d_call: -
v_call: TRBV28
j_call: TRBJ1-3
clone_size: -
cdr3_aa: CASRPPGPSSGNTIYF
cdr3_nt: TGTGCCAGCAGACCGCCAGGGCCGAGCTCTGGAAACACCATATATTTT

d_call: -
v_call: TRBV28
j_call: TRBJ1-4
clone_size: -
cdr3_aa: CASSLQGGSNEKLFF
cdr3_nt: TGTGCCAGCAGTTTGCAAGGGGGATCTAATGAAAAACTGTTTTTT

d_call: TRBD2
v_call: TRBV5-1
j_call: TRBJ2-3
clone_size: -
cdr3_aa: CASSFSQREKDTQYF
cdr3_nt: TGCGCCAGCAGCTTCTCCCAGCGGGAGAAGGATACGCAGTATTTT

d_call: -
v_call: TRBV6-5
j_call: TRBJ1-4
clone_size: -
cdr3_aa: CASSPDLWGEKLFF
cdr3_nt: TGTGCCAGCAGTCCCGACCTCTGGGGAGAAAAACTGTTTTTT

d_call: -
v_call: TRBV6-5
j_call: TRBJ1-5
clone_size: few
cdr3_aa: CASSPGERQPQHF
cdr3_nt: TGTGCCAGCAGTCCAGGGGAGAGGCAGCCCCAGCATTTT

d_call: -
v_call: TRBV5-1
j_call: TRBJ2-2
clone_size: -
cdr3_aa: CASSGRMNTGELFF
cdr3_nt: TGCGCCAGCAGCGGGAGGATGAACACCGGGGAGCTGTTTTTT

d_call: -
v_call: TRBV28
j_call: TRBJ1-2
clone_size: -
cdr3_aa: CASSSSGWGYTF
cdr3_nt: TGTGCCAGCAGTTCATCGGGCTGGGGCTACACCTTC

d_call: TRBD1
v_call: TRBV7-9
j_call: TRBJ2-7
clone_size: -
cdr3_aa: CASTVGGSSEQYF
cdr3_nt: TGTGCCAGCACCGTAGGGGGCTCAAGCGAGCAGTACTTC

d_call: -
v_call: TRBV19
j_call: TRBJ1-3
clone_size: -
cdr3_aa: CASSILGSGNTIYF
cdr3_nt: TGTGCCAGTAGTATCTTGGGCTCTGGAAACACCATATATTTT

d_call: -
v_call: TRBV18
j_call: TRBJ2-7
clone_size: -
cdr3_aa: CASSPNGQTYEQYF
cdr3_nt: TGTGCCAGCTCACCAAACGGACAAACCTACGAGCAGTACTTC

d_call: TRBD1
v_call: TRBV4-1
j_call: TRBJ1-2
clone_size: -
cdr3_aa: CASSQVAGTVVGYTF
cdr3_nt: TGCGCCAGCAGCCAAGTTGCCGGGACAGTTGTGGGCTACACCTTC

d_call: -
v_call: TRBV6-4
j_call: TRBJ1-4
clone_size: once
cdr3_aa: CASSAVCRVSRLLLNEKLFF
cdr3_nt: TGTGCCAGCAGTGCAGTCTGTAGGGTTTCCCGCCTCTTACTAAATGAAAAACTGTTTTTT

d_call: -
v_call: TRBV5-4
j_call: TRBJ2-3
clone_size: -
cdr3_aa: CASSLLSGTSTDTQYF
cdr3_nt: TGTGCCAGCAGCTTGCTAAGCGGTACTAGCACAGATACGCAGTATTTT

d_call: TRBD1
v_call: TRBV19
j_call: TRBJ1-2
clone_size: -
cdr3_aa: CASSPDRDYGYTF
cdr3_nt: TGTGCCAGTAGTCCTGACAGGGACTATGGCTACACCTTC

d_call: -
v_call: TRBV14
j_call: TRBJ2-5
clone_size: -
cdr3_aa: CASSPIVSNQETQYF
cdr3_nt: TGTGCCAGCAGCCCAATCGTGTCAAACCAAGAGACCCAGTACTTC

d_call: TRBD2
v_call: TRBV7-3
j_call: TRBJ2-3
clone_size: -
cdr3_aa: CASSRTSGNTDTQYF
cdr3_nt: TGTGCCAGCAGCAGGACTAGCGGGAACACAGATACGCAGTATTTT

d_call: TRBD1
v_call: TRBV10-3
j_call: TRBJ2-1
clone_size: -
cdr3_aa: CAISDRGQGGQYNEQFF
cdr3_nt: TGTGCCATCAGTGACCGAGGACAGGGCGGACAATACAATGAGCAGTTCTTC

d_call: -
v_call: TRBV4-2
j_call: TRBJ2-2
clone_size: -
cdr3_aa: CASSPLRGETGELFF
cdr3_nt: TGTGCCAGCAGCCCATTAAGGGGGGAAACCGGGGAGCTGTTTTTT

d_call: TRBD1
v_call: TRBV19
j_call: TRBJ1-1
clone_size: few
cdr3_aa: CASRQGVEAFF
cdr3_nt: TGTGCCAGTAGACAGGGGGTTGAAGCTTTCTTT

d_call: -
v_call: TRBV30
j_call: TRBJ2-3
clone_size: -
cdr3_aa: CAWSGPGEADTQYF
cdr3_nt: TGTGCCTGGAGTGGTCCGGGGGAGGCAGATACGCAGTATTTT

d_call: -
v_call: TRBV28
j_call: TRBJ1-6
clone_size: -
cdr3_aa: CASSLLTAGDSPLHF
cdr3_nt: TGTGCCAGCAGTTTACTTACAGCCGGGGATTCACCCCTCCACTTT

d_call: TRBD1
v_call: TRBV5-1
j_call: TRBJ2-5
clone_size: once
cdr3_aa: CASSFDRGPRVETQYF
cdr3_nt: TGCGCCAGCAGCTTCGACAGGGGGCCGCGAGTAGAGACCCAGTACTTC

d_call: -
v_call: TRBV28
j_call: TRBJ2-7
clone_size: -
cdr3_aa: CASSIPGESYEQYF
cdr3_nt: TGTGCCAGCAGCATACCGGGAGAAAGCTACGAGCAGTACTTC

d_call: -
v_call: TRBV7-9
j_call: TRBJ2-1
clone_size: -
cdr3_aa: CASSPQSGSYEQFF
cdr3_nt: TGTGCCAGCAGCCCCCAGAGCGGGTCGTATGAGCAGTTCTTC

d_call: TRBD1
v_call: TRBV18
j_call: TRBJ1-5
clone_size: -
cdr3_aa: CASSKAGQAYSNQPQHF
cdr3_nt: TGTGCCAGCTCAAAAGCCGGACAGGCATATAGCAATCAGCCCCAGCATTTT

d_call: TRBD1
v_call: TRBV5-1
j_call: TRBJ1-1
clone_size: -
cdr3_aa: CASSSPGQGARVNTEAFF
cdr3_nt: TGCGCCAGCAGCTCCCCGGGACAGGGGGCGCGGGTGAACACTGAAGCTTTCTTT

d_call: -
v_call: TRBV7-8
j_call: TRBJ2-5
clone_size: once
cdr3_aa: CASSLGGPGETQYF
cdr3_nt: TGTGCCAGCAGCTTAGGGGGCCCAGGAGAGACCCAGTACTTC

d_call: -
v_call: TRBV9
j_call: TRBJ2-4
clone_size: -
cdr3_aa: CASSVSYAKNIQYF
cdr3_nt: TGTGCCAGCAGCGTTAGTTACGCCAAAAACATTCAGTACTTC

d_call: -
v_call: TRBV19
j_call: TRBJ1-5
clone_size: -
cdr3_aa: CASGERRGPLHF
cdr3_nt: TGTGCCAGTGGGGAGAGGCGTGGGCCCCTGCATTTT

d_call: -
v_call: TRBV2
j_call: TRBJ1-5
clone_size: -
cdr3_aa: CASSGTGEDQPQHF
cdr3_nt: TGTGCCAGCAGCGGGACGGGGGAAGATCAGCCCCAGCATTTT

d_call: -
v_call: TRBV30
j_call: TRBJ1-6
clone_size: -
cdr3_aa: CAWSVQVSYNSPLHF
cdr3_nt: TGTGCCTGGAGTGTACAGGTCTCCTATAATTCACCCCTCCACTTT

d_call: -
v_call: TRBV25-1
j_call: TRBJ1-3
clone_size: -
cdr3_aa: CASSSPGTLANTIYF
cdr3_nt: TGTGCCAGCAGTTCTCCAGGAACTTTGGCGAACACCATATATTTT

d_call: -
v_call: TRBV7-8
j_call: TRBJ1-1
clone_size: -
cdr3_aa: CASSFDREAFF
cdr3_nt: TGTGCCAGCAGCTTCGACAGGGAAGCTTTCTTT

d_call: -
v_call: TRBV5-5
j_call: TRBJ2-7
clone_size: -
cdr3_aa: CASSLSYSSREQYF
cdr3_nt: TGTGCCAGCAGCTTGTCCTATTCCTCTCGGGAGCAGTACTTC

d_call: -
v_call: TRBV28
j_call: TRBJ1-6
clone_size: -
cdr3_aa: CASSLGNSPLHF
cdr3_nt: TGTGCCAGCAGTTTAGGAAATTCACCCCTCCACTTT

d_call: -
v_call: TRBV7-2
j_call: TRBJ1-2
clone_size: -
cdr3_aa: CASSLDRQGNYGYTF
cdr3_nt: TGTGCCAGCAGCTTAGATCGGCAAGGGAACTATGGCTACACCTTC

d_call: -
v_call: TRBV15
j_call: TRBJ1-5
clone_size: -
cdr3_aa: CATSRDGGSSNQPQHF
cdr3_nt: TGTGCCACCAGCAGAGATGGGGGGTCTAGCAATCAGCCCCAGCATTTT

d_call: -
v_call: TRBV19
j_call: TRBJ2-1
clone_size: -
cdr3_aa: CASGTPPRDEQFF
cdr3_nt: TGTGCCAGCGGGACTCCACCGCGAGATGAGCAGTTCTTC

d_call: TRBD2
v_call: TRBV19
j_call: TRBJ2-1
clone_size: -
cdr3_aa: CASFSGRAPNEQFF
cdr3_nt: TGTGCCAGTTTCAGCGGGAGGGCCCCCAATGAGCAGTTCTTC

d_call: -
v_call: TRBV19
j_call: TRBJ2-6
clone_size: -
cdr3_aa: CASSIGSPSGANVLTF
cdr3_nt: TGTGCCAGTAGTATTGGCAGCCCCTCTGGGGCCAACGTCCTGACTTTC

d_call: TRBD2
v_call: TRBV15
j_call: TRBJ2-7
clone_size: -
cdr3_aa: CATSWGSGRAYEQYF
cdr3_nt: TGTGCCACCAGCTGGGGGAGCGGGAGGGCTTACGAGCAGTACTTC

d_call: -
v_call: TRBV7-8
j_call: TRBJ1-1
clone_size: -
cdr3_aa: CASSLTGGDEAFF
cdr3_nt: TGTGCCAGCAGCCTCACTGGGGGGGATGAAGCTTTCTTT

d_call: TRBD1
v_call: TRBV5-1
j_call: TRBJ1-3
clone_size: -
cdr3_aa: CASSLAGDRLHTIYF
cdr3_nt: TGCGCCAGCAGCTTGGCAGGGGACAGACTTCACACCATATATTTT

d_call: -
v_call: TRBV15
j_call: TRBJ2-2
clone_size: -
cdr3_aa: CATSRGLTGELFF
cdr3_nt: TGTGCCACCAGCAGAGGGCTCACCGGGGAGCTGTTTTTT

d_call: TRBD2
v_call: TRBV5-1
j_call: TRBJ2-5
clone_size: -
cdr3_aa: CASSLVGGRYQETQYF
cdr3_nt: TGCGCCAGCAGCTTGGTCGGCGGGAGGTACCAAGAGACCCAGTACTTC

d_call: -
v_call: TRBV2
j_call: TRBJ1-1
clone_size: -
cdr3_aa: CASSRTPNTEAFF
cdr3_nt: TGTGCCAGCAGCCGAACCCCGAACACTGAAGCTTTCTTT

d_call: TRBD1
v_call: TRBV14
j_call: TRBJ2-7
clone_size: -
cdr3_aa: CASSQRMTGHSSYEQYF
cdr3_nt: TGTGCCAGCAGCCAAAGAATGACAGGGCATAGCTCCTACGAGCAGTACTTC

d_call: -
v_call: TRBV7-9
j_call: TRBJ1-6
clone_size: once
cdr3_aa: CASSPQGQGNSPLHF
cdr3_nt: TGTGCCAGCAGCCCCCAGGGGCAGGGAAATTCACCCCTCCACTTT

d_call: -
v_call: TRBV7-2
j_call: TRBJ2-5
clone_size: -
cdr3_aa: CASSLVYREVETQYF
cdr3_nt: TGTGCCAGCAGCTTAGTTTACAGGGAAGTGGAGACCCAGTACTTC

d_call: -
v_call: TRBV11-2
j_call: TRBJ1-1
clone_size: -
cdr3_aa: CASSFGGEAFF
cdr3_nt: TGTGCCAGCAGCTTCGGGGGAGAAGCTTTCTTT

d_call: -
v_call: TRBV30
j_call: TRBJ1-4
clone_size: once
cdr3_aa: CAYTDPNEKLFF
cdr3_nt: TGTGCCTACACGGACCCTAATGAAAAACTGTTTTTT

d_call: TRBD1
v_call: TRBV18
j_call: TRBJ1-2
clone_size: -
cdr3_aa: CASSQQGANYGYTF
cdr3_nt: TGTGCCAGCTCGCAACAGGGGGCTAACTATGGCTACACCTTC

d_call: TRBD1
v_call: TRBV11-2
j_call: TRBJ2-7
clone_size: -
cdr3_aa: CASSLDYRGPYEQYF
cdr3_nt: TGTGCCAGCAGCTTAGATTACAGGGGCCCCTACGAGCAGTACTTC

d_call: -
v_call: TRBV3-1/TRBV3-2
j_call: TRBJ1-6
clone_size: -
cdr3_aa: CASCPGLLNSPLHF
cdr3_nt: TGTGCCAGCTGTCCCGGGCTCCTTAATTCACCCCTCCACTTT